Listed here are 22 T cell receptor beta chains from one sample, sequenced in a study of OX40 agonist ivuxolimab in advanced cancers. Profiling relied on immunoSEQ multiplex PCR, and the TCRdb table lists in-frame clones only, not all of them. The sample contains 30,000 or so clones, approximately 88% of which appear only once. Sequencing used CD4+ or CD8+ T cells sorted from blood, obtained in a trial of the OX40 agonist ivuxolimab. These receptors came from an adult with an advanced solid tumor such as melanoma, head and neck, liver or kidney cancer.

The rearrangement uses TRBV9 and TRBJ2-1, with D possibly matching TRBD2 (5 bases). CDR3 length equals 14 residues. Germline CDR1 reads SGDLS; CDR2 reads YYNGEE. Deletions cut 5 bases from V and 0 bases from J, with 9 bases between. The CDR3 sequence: CASSEGSSYNEQFF. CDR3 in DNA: TGTGCCAGCAGTGAAGGGAGCTCCTACAATGAGCAGTTCTTC.

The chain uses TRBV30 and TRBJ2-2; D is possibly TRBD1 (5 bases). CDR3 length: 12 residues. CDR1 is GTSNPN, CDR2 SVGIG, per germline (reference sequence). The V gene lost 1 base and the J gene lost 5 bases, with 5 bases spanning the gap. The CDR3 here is CAWSAGTGELFF. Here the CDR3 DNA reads TGTGCCTGGAGTGCAGGGACCGGGGAGCTGTTTTTT.

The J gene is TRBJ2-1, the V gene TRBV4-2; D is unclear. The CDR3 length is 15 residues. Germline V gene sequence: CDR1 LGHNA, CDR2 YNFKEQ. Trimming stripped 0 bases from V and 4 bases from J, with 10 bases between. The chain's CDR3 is CASSQDLTVYNEQFF. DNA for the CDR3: TGTGCCAGCAGCCAAGATTTGACGGTTTACAATGAGCAGTTCTTC.

The CDR3 sequence is CASSFETGEQYF. The CDR3 region has the DNA TGTGCCAGCAGCTTTGAAACAGGGGAGCAGTACTTC. The chain links TRBV5-6 to TRBJ2-7, with D possibly matching TRBD1 (6 bases). V was cut by 2 bases and J by 7 bases, with 10 bases left in between. This CDR3 comprises 12 residues. CDR1 is SGHDT and CDR2 is YYEEEE in the germline V gene. The entire variable domain, with the rest obtained from reference TRBV5-6 and TRBJ2-7, is as follows: DAGVTQSPTHLIKTRGQQVTLRCSPKSGHDTVSWYQQALGQGPQFIFQYYEEEERQRGNFPDRFSGHQFPNYSSELNVNALLLGDSALYLCASSFETGEQYFGPGTRLTVT.

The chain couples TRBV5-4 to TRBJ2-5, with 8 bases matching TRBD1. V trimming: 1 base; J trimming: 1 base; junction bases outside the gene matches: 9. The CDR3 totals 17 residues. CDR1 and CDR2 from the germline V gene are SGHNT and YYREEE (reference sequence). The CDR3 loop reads CASSLSSQGARQETQYF. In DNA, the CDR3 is TGTGCCAGCAGCTTGAGTTCCCAGGGGGCGCGCCAAGAGACCCAGTACTTC.

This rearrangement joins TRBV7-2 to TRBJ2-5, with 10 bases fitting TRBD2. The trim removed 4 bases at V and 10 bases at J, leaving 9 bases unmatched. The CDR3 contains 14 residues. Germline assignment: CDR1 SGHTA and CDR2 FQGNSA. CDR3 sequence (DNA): TGTGCCAGCAGCTATATAGCGGGGGGCGGGGGCCAGTACTTC. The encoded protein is CASSYIAGGGGQYF.

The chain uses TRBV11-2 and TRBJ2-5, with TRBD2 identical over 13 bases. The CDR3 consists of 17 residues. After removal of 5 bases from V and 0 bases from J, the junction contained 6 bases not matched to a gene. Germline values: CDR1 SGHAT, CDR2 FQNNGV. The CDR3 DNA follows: TGTGCCAGCAGCAGAGAGACTAGCGGGGGGTACCAAGAGACCCAGTACTTC. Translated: CASSRETSGGYQETQYF.

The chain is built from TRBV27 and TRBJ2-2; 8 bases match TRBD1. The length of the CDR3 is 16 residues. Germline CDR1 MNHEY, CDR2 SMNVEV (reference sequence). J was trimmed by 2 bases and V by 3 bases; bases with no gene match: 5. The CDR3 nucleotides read TGTGCCAGCAGTTTTACCGGGACAGGCAACACCGGGGAGCTGTTTTTT. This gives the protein CASSFTGTGNTGELFF.

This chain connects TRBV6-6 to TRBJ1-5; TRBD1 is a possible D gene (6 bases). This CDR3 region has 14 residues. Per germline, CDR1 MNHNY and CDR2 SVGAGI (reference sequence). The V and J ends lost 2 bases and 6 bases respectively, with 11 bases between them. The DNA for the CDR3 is TGTGCCAGCAGTTACACAGGGCGTGGTCAGCCCCAGCATTTT. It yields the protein CASSYTGRGQPQHF.

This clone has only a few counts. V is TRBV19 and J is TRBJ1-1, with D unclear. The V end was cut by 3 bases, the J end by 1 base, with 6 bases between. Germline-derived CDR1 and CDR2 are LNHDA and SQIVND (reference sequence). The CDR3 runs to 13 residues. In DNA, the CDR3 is TGTGCCAGTAGTATTCCGGGGAACACTGAAGCTTTCTTT. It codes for CASSIPGNTEAFF. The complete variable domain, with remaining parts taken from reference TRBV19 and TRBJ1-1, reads DGGITQSPKYLFRKEGQNVTLSCEQNLNHDAMYWYRQDPGQGLRLIYYSQIVNDFQKGDIAEGYSVSREKKESFPLTVTSAQKNPTAFYLCASSIPGNTEAFFGQGTRLTVV.

This CDR3 reads CASMGASGSSYNEQFF. As DNA, the CDR3 is TGTGCCAGCATGGGGGCAAGCGGGAGCTCCTACAATGAGCAGTTCTTC. This chain connects TRBV7-6 to TRBJ2-1; 8 bases line up with TRBD2. CDR1 SGHVS and CDR2 FNYEAQ come from the germline V gene. The V gene end was trimmed by 7 bases and the J gene end by 0 bases; junction bases not matched to a gene: 8. The CDR3 totals 16 residues.

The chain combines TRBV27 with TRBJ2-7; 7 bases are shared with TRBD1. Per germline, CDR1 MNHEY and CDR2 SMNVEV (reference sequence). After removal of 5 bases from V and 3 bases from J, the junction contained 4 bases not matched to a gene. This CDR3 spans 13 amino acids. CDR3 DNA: TGTGCCAGCAGTAGGGGACAGCTCTACGAGCAGTACTTC. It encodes CASSRGQLYEQYF.

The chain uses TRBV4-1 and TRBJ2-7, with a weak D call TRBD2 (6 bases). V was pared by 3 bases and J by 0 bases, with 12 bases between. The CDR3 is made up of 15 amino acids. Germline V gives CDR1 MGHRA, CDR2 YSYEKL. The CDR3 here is CASSHSSVSSYEQYF. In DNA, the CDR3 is TGCGCCAGCAGCCATTCTAGCGTGAGCTCCTACGAGCAGTACTTC.

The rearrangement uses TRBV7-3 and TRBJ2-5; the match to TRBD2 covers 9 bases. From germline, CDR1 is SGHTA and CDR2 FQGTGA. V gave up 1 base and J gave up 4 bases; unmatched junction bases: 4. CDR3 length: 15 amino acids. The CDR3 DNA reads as TGTGCCAGCAGCTTAATAGCGGGAGTAGGAGAGACCCAGTACTTC. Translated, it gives CASSLIAGVGETQYF. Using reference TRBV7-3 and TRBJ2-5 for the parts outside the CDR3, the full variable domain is GAGVSQTPSNKVTEKGKYVELRCDPISGHTALYWYRQSLGQGPEFLIYFQGTGAADDSGLPNDRFFAVRPEGSVSTLKIQRTERGDSAVYLCASSLIAGVGETQYFGPGTRLLVL.

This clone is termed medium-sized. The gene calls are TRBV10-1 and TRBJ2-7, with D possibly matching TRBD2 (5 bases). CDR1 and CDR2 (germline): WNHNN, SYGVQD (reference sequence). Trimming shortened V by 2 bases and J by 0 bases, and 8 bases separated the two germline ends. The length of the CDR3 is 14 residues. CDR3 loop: CASSEGESSYEQYF. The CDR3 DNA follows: TGCGCCAGCAGTGAGGGGGAGAGCTCCTACGAGCAGTACTTC.

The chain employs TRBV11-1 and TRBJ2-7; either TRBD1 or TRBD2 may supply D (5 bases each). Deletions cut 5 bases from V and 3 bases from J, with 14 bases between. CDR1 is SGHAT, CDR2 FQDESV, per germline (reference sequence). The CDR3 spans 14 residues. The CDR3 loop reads CASSLRDANYEQYF. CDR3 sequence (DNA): TGTGCCAGCAGCCTCCGGGACGCTAACTACGAGCAGTACTTC.

The CDR3 here is CASSPGPGQGNYEQYF. CDR3 sequence (DNA): TGTGCCAGCAGCCCCGGGCCGGGACAGGGGAACTACGAGCAGTACTTC. The rearrangement links TRBV5-4 to TRBJ2-7; 10 bases are a match to TRBD1. This CDR3 comprises 16 residues. CDR1 and CDR2 from the germline V gene are SGHNT and YYREEE (reference sequence). Germline trimming cut 4 bases from V and 3 bases from J; bases unmatched to any gene: 10.

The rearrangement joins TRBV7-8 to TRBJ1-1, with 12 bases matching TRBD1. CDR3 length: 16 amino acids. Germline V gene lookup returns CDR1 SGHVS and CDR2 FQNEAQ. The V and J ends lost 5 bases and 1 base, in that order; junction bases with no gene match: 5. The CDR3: CASSHGDRGPNTEAFF. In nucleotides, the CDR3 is TGTGCCAGCAGCCACGGGGACAGGGGGCCGAACACTGAAGCTTTCTTT.

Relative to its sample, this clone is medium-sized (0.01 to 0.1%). The CDR3 nucleotides are TGCAGCGTCCCTAGCGGCCACACAGATACGCAGTATTTT. This codes for CSVPSGHTDTQYF. J is TRBJ2-3 and V is TRBV29-1, with 7 bases lining up with TRBD2. The germline V gene encodes CDR1 SQVTM and CDR2 ANQGSEA. Losses at the gene ends were 6 bases for V and 2 bases for J; bases not matched to a gene: 5. The CDR3 has 13 residues.

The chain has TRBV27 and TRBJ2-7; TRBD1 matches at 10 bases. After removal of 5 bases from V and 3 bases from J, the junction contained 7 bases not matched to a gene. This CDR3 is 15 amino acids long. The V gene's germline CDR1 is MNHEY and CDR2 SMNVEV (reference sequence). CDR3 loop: CASSVGTGENYEQYF. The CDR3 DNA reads TGTGCCAGCAGTGTTGGGACAGGGGAAAACTACGAGCAGTACTTC.

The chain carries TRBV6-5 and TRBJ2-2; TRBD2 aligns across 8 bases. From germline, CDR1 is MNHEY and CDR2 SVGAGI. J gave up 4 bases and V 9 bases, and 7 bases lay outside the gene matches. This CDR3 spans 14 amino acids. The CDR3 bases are TGTGCCAGTTGCCGGGGGGGCCCCACCGGGGAGCTGTTTTTT. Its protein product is CASCRGGPTGELFF.

The chain's CDR3 is CASSLNGWGSYEQYF. CDR3 nucleotide sequence: TGTGCCAGCAGCTTAAATGGGTGGGGCTCCTACGAGCAGTACTTC. V and J are TRBV7-3 and TRBJ2-7; D is uncertain. This CDR3 region has 15 residues. The ends were cut back, 1 base at V and 0 bases at J, with 10 bases in the middle. Germline loops: CDR1 SGHTA, CDR2 FQGTGA.